The next 18 T cell receptor beta chains were all read from a single sample in a study of spatial heterogeneity in lung cancer. These TCRs are of unknown antigen specificity. Time point described: sample taken at primary tumor resection. Study results and caveats: Counts that tracked tumor mutation counts were those of expanded intratumoral alpha and beta TCRs.

TCRdb used MiXCR to reprocess the 5' RACE reads, holding one entry per CDR3 protein. This sample carries about 30,000 distinct CDR3 sequences, roughly 7.1% of them seen once, and the ten largest clones take approximately 24%. Sequenced material: lung tumor tissue, taken at surgery. Receptor source: a male donor with early-stage non-small cell lung cancer.

This clonotype appeared a few times. The chain is built from TRBV4-3 and TRBJ2-3, with 7 bases aligning to TRBD2. The CDR3 spans 16 residues. V lost 4 bases to trimming and J lost 2 bases; unmatched junction nucleotides: 9. Per the germline V gene, CDR1 is LGHNA and CDR2 is YSLEER. The CDR3: CASSRTRAGLTDTQYF. The CDR3 DNA is TGCGCCAGCAGCCGGACCCGAGCGGGGCTCACAGATACGCAGTATTTT.

This clonotype was observed many times. This chain uses TRBV10-3 with TRBJ2-3; 16 bases are a match to TRBD2. Germline loops: CDR1 ENHRY, CDR2 SYGVKD. The CDR3 runs 15 residues. Unmatched junction bases numbered 5, after V lost 10 bases and J lost 4 bases. The CDR3 nucleotides are TGTGCCACACGCGGGACTAGCGGGGGGGCAGATACGCAGTATTTT. This codes for CATRGTSGGADTQYF.

This clonotype was observed at least ten times. The chain couples TRBV29-1 to TRBJ2-5; TRBD2 matches at 12 bases. The CDR3 is 15 residues long. Per the germline V gene, CDR1 is SQVTM and CDR2 is ANQGSEA. Germline trimming cut 4 bases from V and 2 bases from J; bases unmatched to any gene: 5. CDR3 loop: CSVAITSGGQETQYF. The CDR3 DNA follows: TGCAGCGTTGCTATCACTAGCGGGGGGCAAGAGACCCAGTACTTC. The whole variable domain, filled in from reference TRBV29-1 and TRBJ2-5, reads SAVISQKPSRDICQRGTSLTIQCQVDSQVTMMFWYRQQPGQSLTLIATANQGSEATYESGFVIDKFPISRPNLTFSTLTVSNMSPEDSSIYLCSVAITSGGQETQYFGPGTRLLVL.

This clonotype was picked up many times. V gene TRBV7-2 combines with J gene TRBJ1-2, with D possibly matching TRBD1 (6 bases). V gave up 5 bases and J gave up 8 bases, with 15 bases separating them. The germline gives CDR1 SGHTA, CDR2 FQGNSA. The CDR3 covers 13 residues. The CDR3 bases are TGTGCCAGCAGCACCCACAGGGTAGGCGGCTACACCTTC. Its protein product is CASSTHRVGGYTF.

The J gene is TRBJ2-2, the V gene TRBV11-2; 8 bases are a match to TRBD1. CDR1 and CDR2 (germline): SGHAT, FQNNGV. The V and J ends lost 5 bases and 3 bases, in that order; junction bases with no gene match: 11. The CDR3 extends over 17 amino acids. The CDR3: CASSARAGGSYTGELFF. CDR3 bases: TGTGCCAGCAGCGCGCGGGCAGGGGGCTCTTACACCGGGGAGCTGTTTTTT.

Many counts were recorded for this clonotype. The J gene is TRBJ1-6, the V gene TRBV5-1; 9 bases match TRBD1. CDR3 length: 15 amino acids. CDR1 SGHRS and CDR2 YFSETQ come from the germline V gene. V shed 3 bases and J 7 bases; nucleotides not matched to a gene: 5. Here the CDR3 reads CASSWGTGLNSPLHF. DNA of the CDR3: TGCGCCAGCAGCTGGGGGACAGGGCTAAATTCACCCCTCCACTTT.

J is TRBJ1-5 and V is TRBV6-6; D is perhaps TRBD1 (6 bases). V was clipped by 5 bases and J by 7 bases, with 9 bases between them. From germline, CDR1 is MNHNY and CDR2 SVGAGI (reference sequence). CDR3 size: 12 residues. The CDR3 region is CASSIGGQPQHF. CDR3 sequence (DNA): TGTGCCAGCAGTATAGGGGGGCAGCCCCAGCATTTT.

The table lists this clonotype with a few counts. The genes are TRBV6-1 and TRBJ2-7; TRBD2 is a possible D gene (7 bases). Germline loops: CDR1 MNHNS, CDR2 SASEGT. There are 14 residues in the CDR3. Trimming took off 3 bases at V and 6 bases at J, with 15 bases between the two ends. As DNA, the CDR3 is TGTGCCAGCAGTGAGGGAGGGGACAAATTCGAGCAGTACTTC. As protein: CASSEGGDKFEQYF.

This clonotype appeared many times. The rearrangement joins TRBV20-1 to TRBJ2-7, with D possibly being TRBD1 (6 bases). V was cut by 5 bases and J by 2 bases, with 16 bases left in between. The V gene's germline CDR1 is DFQATT and CDR2 SNEGSKA (reference sequence). CDR3 length: 14 residues. DNA of the CDR3: TGCAGTGCTCTCCGGGACACCCAAACCTACGAGCAGTACTTC. Its translation: CSALRDTQTYEQYF.

This clonotype was seen a few times. The J gene is TRBJ2-1, the V gene TRBV11-2; 9 bases align to TRBD1. The V gene's germline CDR1 is SGHAT and CDR2 FQNNGV. The CDR3 runs to 19 residues. V shed 2 bases, J shed 0 bases, and the junction held 11 bases outside the gene matches. The CDR3 DNA is TGTGCCAGCAGCTTATGGGACAGGGATCCTTCAGGCTCCTACAATGAGCAGTTCTTC. Protein product: CASSLWDRDPSGSYNEQFF.

This clonotype was picked up many times. The chain combines TRBV6-5 with TRBJ2-7; 7 nucleotides align to TRBD1. The CDR3 runs to 15 residues. Germline V lookup: CDR1 MNHEY, CDR2 SVGAGI. The junction had 2 bases not matched to a gene; V was cut back by 0 bases and J by 0 bases. The DNA of the CDR3 is TGTGCCAGCAGTTACTCGAGGGGGCACTCCTACGAGCAGTACTTC. Protein sequence: CASSYSRGHSYEQYF.

This chain joins TRBV5-6 and TRBJ2-1; a weak D match, TRBD2 (5 bases). Germline-derived CDR1 and CDR2 are SGHDT and YYEEEE. Trimming took 0 bases from V and 5 from J, leaving 9 bases between them. This CDR3 is 14 amino acids long. The CDR3 nucleotides read TGTGCCAGCAGCTTGGCGGACTTGGACAATGAGCAGTTCTTC. Its translation is CASSLADLDNEQFF. Full variable domain (missing parts from reference TRBV5-6 and TRBJ2-1): DAGVTQSPTHLIKTRGQQVTLRCSPKSGHDTVSWYQQALGQGPQFIFQYYEEEERQRGNFPDRFSGHQFPNYSSELNVNALLLGDSALYLCASSLADLDNEQFFGPGTRLTVL.

V and J are TRBV5-4 and TRBJ1-1; unclear D gene. The CDR3 is 14 residues long. Trimming removed 2 bases at V and 0 bases at J, with 8 bases between. In germline, CDR1 is SGHNT, CDR2 YYREEE (reference sequence). CDR3 coding DNA: TGTGCCAGCAGCTTAACTCAGGTGAACACTGAAGCTTTCTTT. Protein: CASSLTQVNTEAFF.

The chain links TRBV5-1 to TRBJ1-1, with 7 nucleotides matching TRBD1. In germline, CDR1 is SGHRS, CDR2 YFSETQ. J gave up 2 bases and V 4 bases, and 11 bases lay outside the gene matches. The CDR3 is made up of 16 amino acids. The CDR3 is CASSQGQTVGNTEAFF. For the CDR3, the DNA is TGCGCCAGCAGCCAGGGACAGACGGTGGGAAACACTGAAGCTTTCTTT.

This clonotype was detected ten times or more. The V and J genes are TRBV7-2 and TRBJ1-4; 7 bases align to TRBD1. The V gene end was trimmed by 5 bases and the J gene end by 4 bases; junction bases not matched to a gene: 10. The CDR3 runs to 16 residues. The germline CDR1 and CDR2 sequences are SGHTA and FQGNSA. The CDR3 bases are TGTGCCAGCAGCCCCCCCTGGGGACAGCTTAATGAAAAACTGTTTTTT. Amino acids: CASSPPWGQLNEKLFF.

This clonotype was recorded many times. This chain links TRBV4-1 with TRBJ2-7; 9 nucleotides line up with TRBD1. The V gene end was trimmed by 1 base and the J gene end by 2 bases; junction bases not matched to a gene: 6. The germline V gene has CDR1 MGHRA and CDR2 YSYEKL. The CDR3 is 16 residues long. In DNA form, the CDR3 reads TGCGCCAGCAGCCAAGGCCCCGGACAGGGGACCTACGAGCAGTACTTC. Translation: CASSQGPGQGTYEQYF.

This clonotype appeared many times. The chain links TRBV3-1 to TRBJ2-3; TRBD2 matches at 8 bases. The germline gives CDR1 LGHDT, CDR2 YNNKEL (reference sequence). The CDR3 has 17 amino acids. Trimming took 2 bases from V and 0 from J; bases not matched to a gene: 7. The DNA for the CDR3 is TGTGCCAGCAGCCAACCCCAGCGGGGGAAAAGCACAGATACGCAGTATTTT. Its protein product is CASSQPQRGKSTDTQYF.

This clonotype was recorded a few times. The chain recombines TRBV10-3 with TRBJ2-1; D gene uncertain. The germline gives CDR1 ENHRY, CDR2 SYGVKD. This CDR3 has 16 amino acids. V was clipped by 2 bases and J by 5 bases, with 16 bases between them. CDR3 residues: CAISEPRGVANNEQFF. The CDR3 DNA follows: TGTGCCATCAGTGAGCCCCGAGGTGTCGCGAACAATGAGCAGTTCTTC.